The present TCR beta chain was sequenced within a study of shared clonotypes between healthy human individuals. Study-level points and caveats: Clonotype sharing among donors likely depends on sequencing depth. In having few donors, the study represented limited genetic and exposure-history diversity.

Measured with immunoSEQ multiplex PCR; TCRdb has only the in-frame clones, and not every one. The sample includes about 120,000 clones, 68% seen only once; the top ten take under 25%. Comment on this clone: Antigen unknown.

What was sequenced was memory CD8+ T cells sorted from blood. Subset given: CD45RO+ cells pooled with CCR7-negative TemRA cells. This sequence was found in a woman under 40 in good health.

CDR3 DNA sequence: TGTGCCAGCAGCCTCCGGGACAACTCCTACGAGCAGTACTTC. Translating gives CASSLRDNSYEQYF. V and J are TRBV5-5 and TRBJ2-7; weak D call: TRBD1 (6 bases). Trimming left V 4 bases short and J 0 bases short, with 11 bases between. The CDR3 sequence is 14 residues long. Germline lookup yields CDR1 SGHKS and CDR2 YYEKEE (reference sequence).